These 13 T cell receptor beta chains share one sample of origin, sequenced in a study of OX40 agonist ivuxolimab in advanced cancers. The receptor library was made with the immunoSEQ multiplex PCR assay. In its TCRdb copy, this immuneACCESS table keeps in-frame sequences only and misses some clones. Where compared with another copy, unresolved V genes explain less than half of these, and the others have no known cause. The sample table records 90,000 to 120,000 clones; 75% to 95% of these occur just once. Approximately 1.2% of the sample is held by the ten biggest clonotypes. The specimen comprised CD4+ or CD8+ T cells sorted from blood, sampled in a trial of the OX40 agonist ivuxolimab. The receptors originated from an adult with an advanced solid tumor such as melanoma, head and neck, liver or kidney cancer.

This chain connects TRBV19 to TRBJ2-2, with 9 bases matching TRBD1. The CDR3 is 15 amino acids. The germline V gene has CDR1 LNHDA and CDR2 SQIVND (reference sequence). V shed 1 base and J 7 bases; nucleotides not matched to a gene: 4. CDR3 nucleotides: TGTGCCAGTAGTATAGTACAGGGGGCTGGCGGGGAGCTGTTTTTT. The encoded protein is CASSIVQGAGGELFF.

The rearrangement uses TRBV19 and TRBJ1-5, with TRBD1 matching 8 bases. The CDR3 totals 13 residues. The germline V gene encodes CDR1 LNHDA and CDR2 SQIVND (reference sequence). Trimming removed 8 bases from V and 7 bases from J; junction bases left unmatched: 7. The CDR3 protein is CASEDRAGQPQHF. CDR3 nucleotide sequence: TGTGCCAGTGAGGACAGGGCCGGGCAGCCCCAGCATTTT.

This clone was recorded only once. The chain's CDR3 is CASSWTDSHTEAFF. Here the CDR3 DNA reads TGTGCCAGCTCATGGACGGACAGTCACACTGAAGCTTTCTTT. The rearrangement links TRBV18 to TRBJ1-1, with D possibly matching TRBD1 (6 bases). The CDR3 loop spans 14 amino acids. Trimming cost V 5 bases and J 3 bases, with 13 bases left between them. Looked up from germline, CDR1 is KGHSH and CDR2 is LQKENI.

V usage is TRBV9 and J usage is TRBJ2-1, with 8 bases matching TRBD1. The CDR3 spans 15 residues. The ends lost 4 bases at V and 2 bases at J; junction bases unmatched: 5. The germline CDR1 and CDR2 sequences are SGDLS and YYNGEE. The DNA for the CDR3 is TGTGCCAGCAGCCCGCGGACAGGGCCCTACAATGAGCAGTTCTTC. Amino acid sequence: CASSPRTGPYNEQFF.

This chain joins TRBV2 and TRBJ2-7, with a possible D match to TRBD1 (5 bases). V lost 6 bases and J 4 bases, leaving 13 bases between the germline ends. The germline V gene encodes CDR1 SNHLY and CDR2 FYNNEI. The CDR3 consists of 13 residues. The CDR3 sequence: CASSAIPGYEQYF. The CDR3 DNA sequence: TGTGCCAGCAGCGCTATCCCAGGGTACGAGCAGTACTTC. Drawing the rest from reference TRBV2 and TRBJ2-7, the complete variable domain is EPEVTQTPSHQVTQMGQEVILRCVPISNHLYFYWYRQILGQKVEFLVSFYNNEISEKSEIFDDQFSVERPDGSNFTLKIRSTKLEDSAMYFCASSAIPGYEQYFGPGTRLTVT.

The J gene is TRBJ2-4, the V gene TRBV11-2; no reliable D call. The V end was cut by 1 base, the J end by 0 bases, with 4 bases between. The CDR3 sequence is 14 residues long. Germline loops: CDR1 SGHAT, CDR2 FQNNGV. CDR3 sequence reads: CASSLGTAKNIQYF. The CDR3 DNA is TGTGCCAGCAGCTTAGGTACAGCCAAAAACATTCAGTACTTC.

The CDR3 region has the DNA TGTGCCAGCAGCCTTCGGGGGGGAAATCGGGAGCAGTTCTTC. Translating it yields CASSLRGGNREQFF. The V call is TRBV7-2, the J call TRBJ2-1, with 8 bases lining up with TRBD2. CDR3 length: 14 residues. Trimming took 5 bases from V and 10 from J; bases not matched to a gene: 10. Germline V gene lookup returns CDR1 SGHTA and CDR2 FQGNSA.

The chain is built from TRBV5-6 and TRBJ1-1, with TRBD1 matching 7 bases. V dropped 4 bases and J dropped 8; count of bases not matched to a gene: 5. The CDR3 is 12 amino acids. Germline V lookup: CDR1 SGHDT, CDR2 YYEEEE. CDR3 sequence: CASSQTGWEAFF. The CDR3 coding sequence is TGTGCCAGCAGCCAGACAGGGTGGGAAGCTTTCTTT.

With regard to this clone: The junction differs from germline at one of its ends, possibly a read error. V gene TRBV10-3 combines with J gene TRBJ1-1, with D perhaps matching TRBD1 (6 bases). CDR1 is ENHRY, CDR2 SYGVKD, per germline. The CDR3 is made up of 16 amino acids. CDR3 amino acids: CTISDRQGRANTEAFF. CDR3 bases: TGTACCATCAGTGATCGGCAGGGGAGGGCGAACACTGAAGCTTTCTTT.

The chain joins TRBV5-1 to TRBJ2-2; TRBD1 is a possible D gene (6 bases). Germline V gene sequence: CDR1 SGHRS, CDR2 YFSETQ. The V end lost 0 bases, the J end lost 4 bases, and 13 bases lay between the germline ends. CDR3 length: 16 residues. CDR3 sequence (DNA): TGCGCCAGCAGCTTGGCAGGGGCGGGCTTCACCGGGGAGCTGTTTTTT. Its protein product is CASSLAGAGFTGELFF.

V is TRBV7-9 and J is TRBJ1-1; D unclear. The V end lost 5 bases, the J end lost 4 bases, and 17 bases lay between the germline ends. The CDR3 sequence is 15 residues long. Germline V gene sequence: CDR1 SEHNR, CDR2 FQNEAQ (reference sequence). Written as DNA, the CDR3 is TGTGCCAGCAGCCAAAAAGGGATCGTTGGCACTGAAGCTTTCTTT. Amino acids: CASSQKGIVGTEAFF.

V usage is TRBV6-5 and J usage is TRBJ1-1; a weak D match, TRBD1 (5 bases). This CDR3 region has 15 residues. Germline V CDR1 and CDR2: MNHEY, SVGAGI. Trimming cost V 2 bases and J 0 bases, with 10 bases left between them. CDR3 nucleotides: TGTGCCAGCAGTTACGGAGGAGGGGTGAACACTGAAGCTTTCTTT. This translates into CASSYGGGVNTEAFF.

The rearrangement joins TRBV4-2 to TRBJ2-2; the D gene is possibly TRBD1 (5 bases). This CDR3 has 15 amino acids. Per germline, CDR1 LGHNA and CDR2 YNFKEQ. With 5 bases removed from V and 0 bases from J, the gap between germline ends came to 10 bases. The CDR3 DNA reads as TGTGCCAGCAGCAGGACACCTACGAACACCGGGGAGCTGTTTTTT. Translation gives CASSRTPTNTGELFF.